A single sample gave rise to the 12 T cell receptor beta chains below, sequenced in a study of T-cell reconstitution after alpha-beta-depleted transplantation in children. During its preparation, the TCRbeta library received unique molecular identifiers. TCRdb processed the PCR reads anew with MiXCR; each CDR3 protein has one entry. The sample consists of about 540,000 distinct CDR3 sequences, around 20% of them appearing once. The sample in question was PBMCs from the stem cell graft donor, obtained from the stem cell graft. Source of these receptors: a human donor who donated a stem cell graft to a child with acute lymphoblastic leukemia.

The CDR3 DNA is TGTGCCAGCAGGCCCTATCCGGGACTAGCGGGAGGTCCACCATCCTACGAGCAGTACTTC. Residues: CASRPYPGLAGGPPSYEQYF. This chain links TRBV28 with TRBJ2-7; 15 bases map to TRBD2. The CDR3 contains 20 residues. Germline values: CDR1 MDHEN, CDR2 SYDVKM. The ends lost 6 bases at V and 1 base at J; junction bases unmatched: 16.

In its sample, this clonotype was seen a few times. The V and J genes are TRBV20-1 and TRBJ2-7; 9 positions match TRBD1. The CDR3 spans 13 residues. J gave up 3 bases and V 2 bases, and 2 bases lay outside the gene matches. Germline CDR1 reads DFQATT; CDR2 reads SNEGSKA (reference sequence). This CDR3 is CSARPGQGYEQYF. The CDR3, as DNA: TGCAGTGCTAGACCGGGACAGGGCTACGAGCAGTACTTC.

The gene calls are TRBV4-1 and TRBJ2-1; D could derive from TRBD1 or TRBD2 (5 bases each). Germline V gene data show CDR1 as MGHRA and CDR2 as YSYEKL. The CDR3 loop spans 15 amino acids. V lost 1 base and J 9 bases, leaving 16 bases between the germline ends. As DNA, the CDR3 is TGCGCCAGCAGCCAAGCTGAGGTTGGGGGTTTTGAGCAGTTCTTC. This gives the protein CASSQAEVGGFEQFF.

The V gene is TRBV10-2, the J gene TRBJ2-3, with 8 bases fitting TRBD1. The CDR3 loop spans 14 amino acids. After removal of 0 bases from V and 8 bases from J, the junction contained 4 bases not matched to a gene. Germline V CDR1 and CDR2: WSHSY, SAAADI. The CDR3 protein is CASSESTGVGTQYF. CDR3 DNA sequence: TGCGCCAGCAGTGAGTCGACAGGGGTGGGTACGCAGTATTTT.

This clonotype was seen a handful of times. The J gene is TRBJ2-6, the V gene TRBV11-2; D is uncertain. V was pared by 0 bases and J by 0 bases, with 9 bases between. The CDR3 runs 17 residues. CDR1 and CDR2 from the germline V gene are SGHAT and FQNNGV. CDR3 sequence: CASSLDRAVSGANVLTF. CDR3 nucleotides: TGTGCCAGCAGCTTAGATCGGGCAGTCTCTGGGGCCAACGTCCTGACTTTC.

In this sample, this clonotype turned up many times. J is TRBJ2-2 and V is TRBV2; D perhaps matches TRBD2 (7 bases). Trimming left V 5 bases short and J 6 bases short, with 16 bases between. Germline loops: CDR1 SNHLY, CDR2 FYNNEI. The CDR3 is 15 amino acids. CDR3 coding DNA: TGTGCCAGCAGTACAGGGAGGGTTTCCCCCGGGGAGCTGTTTTTT. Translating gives CASSTGRVSPGELFF.

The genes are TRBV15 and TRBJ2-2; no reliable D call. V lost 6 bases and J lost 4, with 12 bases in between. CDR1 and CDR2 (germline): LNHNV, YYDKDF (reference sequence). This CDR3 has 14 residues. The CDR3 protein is CATSIEVSTGELFF. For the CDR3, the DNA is TGTGCCACCAGTATTGAAGTTTCCACCGGGGAGCTGTTTTTT. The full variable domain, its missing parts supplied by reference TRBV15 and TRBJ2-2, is DAMVIQNPRYQVTQFGKPVTLSCSQTLNHNVMYWYQQKSSQAPKLLFHYYDKDFNNEADTPDNFQSRRPNTSFCFLDIRSPGLGDTAMYLCATSIEVSTGELFFGEGSRLTVL.

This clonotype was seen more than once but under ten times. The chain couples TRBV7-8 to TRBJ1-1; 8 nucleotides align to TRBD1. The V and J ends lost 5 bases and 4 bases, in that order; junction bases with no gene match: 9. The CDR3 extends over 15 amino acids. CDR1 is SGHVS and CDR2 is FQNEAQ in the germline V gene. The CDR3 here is CASSLLGQGGTEAFF. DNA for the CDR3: TGTGCCAGCAGCCTCCTCGGACAGGGAGGCACTGAAGCTTTCTTT.

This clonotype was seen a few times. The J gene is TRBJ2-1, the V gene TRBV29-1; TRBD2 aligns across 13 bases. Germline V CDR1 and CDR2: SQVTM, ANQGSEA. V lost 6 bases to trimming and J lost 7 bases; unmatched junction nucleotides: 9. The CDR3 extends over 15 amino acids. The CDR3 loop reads CSVETSGRVGNEQFF. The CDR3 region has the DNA TGCAGCGTGGAAACTAGCGGGAGGGTGGGTAATGAGCAGTTCTTC.

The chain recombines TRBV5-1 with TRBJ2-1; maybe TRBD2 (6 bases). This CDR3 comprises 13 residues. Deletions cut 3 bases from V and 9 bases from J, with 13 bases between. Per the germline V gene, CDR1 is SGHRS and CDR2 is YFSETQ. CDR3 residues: CASSSRLDPEQFF. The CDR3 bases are TGCGCCAGCAGCTCCAGACTAGACCCTGAGCAGTTCTTC.

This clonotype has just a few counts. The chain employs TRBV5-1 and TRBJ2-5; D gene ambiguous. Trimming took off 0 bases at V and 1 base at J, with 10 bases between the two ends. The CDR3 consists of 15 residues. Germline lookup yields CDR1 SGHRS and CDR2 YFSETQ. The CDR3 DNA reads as TGCGCCAGCAGCTTGGGGTGGGGTGGCCAAGAGACCCAGTACTTC. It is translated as CASSLGWGGQETQYF.

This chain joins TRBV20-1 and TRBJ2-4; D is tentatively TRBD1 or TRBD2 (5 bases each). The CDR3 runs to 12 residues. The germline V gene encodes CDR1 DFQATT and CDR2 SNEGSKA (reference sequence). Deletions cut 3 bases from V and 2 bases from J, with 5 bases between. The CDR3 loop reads CSARGPKNIQYF. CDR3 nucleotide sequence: TGCAGTGCTAGGGGACCCAAAAACATTCAGTACTTC.